This T cell receptor beta chain was found in a study of T cells in localized non-small cell lung cancer. Study-level findings and limits: Among blood samples, higher T cell density accompanied longer overall survival. Paired adjacent lung recovered a median approximately 57 of the top 100 tumor clones.

This clone was seen just once. Its antigen is as yet unknown. This CDR3 contains 15 residues. Generated by immunoSEQ multiplex PCR, the TCRdb table keeps only in-frame clones and is missing some. Among about 26,000 clones listed, around 85% were seen once. Here the sequenced sample was peripheral blood, taken before any cancer treatment. This rearrangement joins TRBV21-1 to TRBJ2-7; the table calls TRBD2, which could not be checked here. TRBV21-1 is a listed pseudogene. This clonotype originated in a female donor over 55 with stage II squamous cell lung carcinoma. CDR3 sequence: CASSPHPGTYKEQYF. The CDR3 nucleotides read TGTGCCAGCAGCCCCCACCCCGGGACTTATAAAGAGCAGTACTTC.